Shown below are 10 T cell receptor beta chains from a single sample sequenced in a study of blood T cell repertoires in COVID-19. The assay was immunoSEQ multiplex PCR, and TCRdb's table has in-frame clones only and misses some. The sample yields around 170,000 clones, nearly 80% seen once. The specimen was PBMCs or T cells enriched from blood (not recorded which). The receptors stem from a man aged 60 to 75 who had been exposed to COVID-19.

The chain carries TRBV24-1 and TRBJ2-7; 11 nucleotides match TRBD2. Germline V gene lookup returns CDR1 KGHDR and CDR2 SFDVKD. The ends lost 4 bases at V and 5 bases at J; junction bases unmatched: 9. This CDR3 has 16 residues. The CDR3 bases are TGTGCCACCAGTGACCCAATAGCGGGAGGGAATAACGAGCAGTACTTC. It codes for CATSDPIAGGNNEQYF.

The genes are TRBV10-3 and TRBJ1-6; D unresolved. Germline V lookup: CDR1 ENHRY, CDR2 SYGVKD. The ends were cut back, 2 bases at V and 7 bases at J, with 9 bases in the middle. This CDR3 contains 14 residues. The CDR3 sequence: CAISERVLNSPLHF. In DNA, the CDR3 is TGTGCCATCAGTGAGCGGGTCTTGAATTCACCCCTCCACTTT.

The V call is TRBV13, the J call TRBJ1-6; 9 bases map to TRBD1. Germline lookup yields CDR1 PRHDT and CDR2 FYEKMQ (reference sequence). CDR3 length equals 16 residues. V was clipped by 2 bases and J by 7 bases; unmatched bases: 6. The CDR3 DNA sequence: TGTGCCAGCAGCTTAAGGGGACAGGGTAGAAATTCACCCCTCCACTTT. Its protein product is CASSLRGQGRNSPLHF.

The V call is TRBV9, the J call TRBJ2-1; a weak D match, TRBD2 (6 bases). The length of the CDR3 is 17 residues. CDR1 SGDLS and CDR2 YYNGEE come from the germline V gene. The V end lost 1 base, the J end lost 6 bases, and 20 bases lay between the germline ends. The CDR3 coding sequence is TGTGCCAGCAGCGTAAACGGCGGCGGGCTAGCGCTCAATGAGCAGTTCTTC. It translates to CASSVNGGGLALNEQFF.

The CDR3 spells CASSETRVLGEQFF. The CDR3 region has the DNA TGCGCCAGCAGCGAAACTAGGGTTCTGGGTGAGCAGTTCTTC. This chain joins TRBV5-1 and TRBJ2-1; D might be TRBD2 (5 bases). The CDR3 contains 14 residues. CDR1 and CDR2 from the germline V gene are SGHRS and YFSETQ. Between the trimmed V and J ends, which lost 4 bases and 9 bases, there was a span of 17 bases.

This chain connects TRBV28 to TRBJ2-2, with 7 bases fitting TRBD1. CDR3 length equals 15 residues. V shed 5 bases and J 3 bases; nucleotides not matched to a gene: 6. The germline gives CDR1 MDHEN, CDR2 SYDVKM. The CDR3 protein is CASSPTGLHTGELFF. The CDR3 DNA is TGTGCCAGCAGTCCGACAGGGTTACACACCGGGGAGCTGTTTTTT. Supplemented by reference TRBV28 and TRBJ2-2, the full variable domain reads DVKVTQSSRYLVKRTGEKVFLECVQDMDHENMFWYRQDPGLGLRLIYFSYDVKMKEKGDIPEGYSVSREKKERFSLILESASTNQTSMYLCASSPTGLHTGELFFGEGSRLTVL.

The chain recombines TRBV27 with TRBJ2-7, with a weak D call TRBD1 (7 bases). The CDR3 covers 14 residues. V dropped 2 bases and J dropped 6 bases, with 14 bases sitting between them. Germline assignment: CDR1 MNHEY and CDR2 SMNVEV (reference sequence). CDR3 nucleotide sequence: TGTGCCAGCAGTTTAGTGCAGGGGGGTGGCGAGCAGTACTTC. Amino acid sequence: CASSLVQGGGEQYF.

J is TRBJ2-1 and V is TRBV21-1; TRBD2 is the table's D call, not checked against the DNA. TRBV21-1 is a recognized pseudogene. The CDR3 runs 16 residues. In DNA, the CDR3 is TGTGCCAGCAGCACCAAACTAGCGGGAGCTCTCAATGAGCAGTTCTTC. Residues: CASSTKLAGALNEQFF.

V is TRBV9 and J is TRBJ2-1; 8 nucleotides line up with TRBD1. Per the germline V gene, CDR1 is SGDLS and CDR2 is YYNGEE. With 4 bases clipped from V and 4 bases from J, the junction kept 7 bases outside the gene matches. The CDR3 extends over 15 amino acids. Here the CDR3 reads CASSYGTGRYNEQFF. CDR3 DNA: TGTGCCAGCAGCTACGGGACAGGACGATACAATGAGCAGTTCTTC.

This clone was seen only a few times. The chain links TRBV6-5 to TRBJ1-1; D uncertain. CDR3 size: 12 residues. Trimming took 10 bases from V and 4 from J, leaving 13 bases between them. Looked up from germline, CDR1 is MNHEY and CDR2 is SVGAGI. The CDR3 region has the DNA TGTGCCACCAGGTTTGGCCTCACTGAAGCTTTCTTT. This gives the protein CATRFGLTEAFF.